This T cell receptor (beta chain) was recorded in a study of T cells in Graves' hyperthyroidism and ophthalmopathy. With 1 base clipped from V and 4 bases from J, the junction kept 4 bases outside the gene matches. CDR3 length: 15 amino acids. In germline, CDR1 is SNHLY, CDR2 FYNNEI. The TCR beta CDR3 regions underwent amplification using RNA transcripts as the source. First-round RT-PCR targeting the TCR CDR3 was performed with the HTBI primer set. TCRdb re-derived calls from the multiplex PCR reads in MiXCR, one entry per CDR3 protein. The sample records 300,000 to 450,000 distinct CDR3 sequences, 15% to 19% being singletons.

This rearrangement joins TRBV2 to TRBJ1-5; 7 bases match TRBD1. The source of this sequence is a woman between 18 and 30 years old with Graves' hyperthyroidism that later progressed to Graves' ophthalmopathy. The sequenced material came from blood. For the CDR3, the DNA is TGTGCCAGCAGTGAAGGGATACAGGGGAATCAGCCCCAGCATTTT. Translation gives CASSEGIQGNQPQHF.